This T cell receptor beta chain emerged from a study of T cells after yellow fever vaccination (dated by TCRdb to between 2018 and 2021). Study-wide context: The SMART-Seq v4 Ultra Low Input RNA kit was used to prepare libraries from fractions with low cell numbers. To follow T-cell clones before and after both primary and booster YFV17D yellow fever vaccination, bulk TCR alpha and beta repertoires underwent longitudinal sequencing. Two healthy male donors, one aged 18 to 29 and one aged 30 to 40 years, made up the cohort. Blood was drawn at multiple timepoints before and after primary and secondary immunization, with bulk PBMC replicates and cell subsets isolated. Results and caveats for the whole study, not just this receptor: A small fraction of clonotypes appeared in both the CD4 and CD8 compartments, likely as a result of convergent recombination. Only a couple of donors were included in the study, so the extent to which the findings can be generalized is limited. After the booster, most of the clones that had expanded following primary vaccination were detected again (just under 97% of CD4 and 85% to 90% of CD8), which suggests that memory was broadly maintained. Because abundant contaminating clonotypes from the bulk population could be contained in FACS-sorted repertoires, computational filtering was required. The secondary T-cell response was found to be weaker but faster than the primary response, with a peak reached on day 5 rather than on day 15.

This clonotype has a count of ten or more. Its antigen specificity is not known. Base qualities are missing; no much larger clone stands one base away. CDR1 and CDR2 (SQVTM, ANQGSEA) derive from the germline V gene. The junction shows trimming of 1 base on V and 2 bases on J, plus 14 bases between the germline ends. Spanning cysteine to phenylalanine, the CDR3 consists of 15 amino acids. Just the 45-base CDR3 DNA is kept, in frame starting at base 1. The sample's treatment or condition label, in plain terms: live attenuated yellow fever vaccine strain. PBMCs were isolated from peripheral blood using a standard Ficoll-Paque protocol. Dynabeads CD4 and CD8 positive selection kits were used to isolate CD4 and CD8 T-cell fractions. TriZol was used to extract RNA from bulk PBMCs, CD4 and CD8 fractions, and dextramer-positive and dextramer-negative fractions. TCR cDNA was synthesized by 5'RACE template switching, through which a universal primer site and unique molecular identifiers were introduced. Priming of cDNA synthesis was performed from both the TCR alpha and TCR beta constant segments. Library amplification involved two PCR steps, and the second step added sample barcodes and sequencing adapters. Sequencing of libraries was performed on Illumina HiSeq 2500 (2x100 bp) or NovaSeq (2x150 bp). The study's own analysis went as follows. MIGEC was used to demultiplex reads and collapse the reads into UMI consensus sequences, and MiXCR was used for V(D)J alignment. Vaccine-responding clonotypes were identified with edgeR using replicate PBMC samples, with FDR below 0.01 and a log2 fold change above 5 up to day 15 being required. Bulk clonotypes were assigned CD4 or CD8 identity according to which sequenced CD4 or CD8 repertoire held them at higher abundance. TCRdb's own reprocessing of the public reads used fastp at Q25 and MiXCR and kept productive beta chains. Each CDR3 protein gets just one entry, which takes the most common genes and DNA from the rows behind it. These V and J calls are TCRdb output, not the study's own analysis. The sample yields some 100,000 distinct CDR3 sequences; 7.2% were counted once. The ten biggest clones cover approximately 2.7% of the sample.

The source material was CD4+ T cells sorted from PBMCs, sampled more than 35 days after the first yellow fever vaccination. This TCR derives from a man aged 18-30 years who received the YFV17D yellow fever vaccine. The chain uses TRBV29-1 and TRBJ1-1, with TRBD1 perhaps the D gene, on 6 matching bases. CDR3 loop: CSVEGEGGFNTEAFF. The nucleotides read TGCAGCGTTGAAGGGGAGGGGGGGTTCAACACTGAAGCTTTCTTT.